Each of the 18 T cell receptor beta chains below was sequenced from the same sample in a study of cytomegalovirus exposure and HLA in healthy donors. PCR employed 60 Vbeta and 13 Jbeta primers. Sequenced by immunoSEQ multiplex PCR; TCRdb stores in-frame clones only, minus some. The table shows about 150,000 clones, with roughly 85% occurring only once. Material for sequencing was PBMCs. These receptors all stem from a woman aged 25 to 45 in good health and CMV-seronegative.

CDR3 region: CASNTFPNTGELFF. CDR3 nucleotides: TGTGCCAGCAACACATTTCCGAACACCGGGGAGCTGTTTTTT. V gene TRBV11-2 combines with J gene TRBJ2-2; no firm D call. The CDR3 loop spans 14 amino acids. Trimming removed 7 bases from V and 0 bases from J, with 9 bases in between. Germline CDR1 SGHAT, CDR2 FQNNGV.

The chain employs TRBV9 and TRBJ2-3; the match to TRBD1 covers 9 bases. This CDR3 has 16 amino acids. J gave up 3 bases and V 2 bases, and 7 bases lay outside the gene matches. CDR1 is SGDLS, CDR2 YYNGEE, per germline. The chain's CDR3 is CASSVRVGQGTDTQYF. The CDR3 DNA is TGTGCCAGCAGCGTCCGGGTGGGACAGGGAACAGATACGCAGTATTTT.

Turning to this clone: At the DNA level, this CDR3 is encoded by other sequences in the same sample as well. The genes are TRBV2 and TRBJ1-5; 10 bases are a match to TRBD1. Germline V gene sequence: CDR1 SNHLY, CDR2 FYNNEI. The CDR3 runs to 14 residues. J was trimmed by 6 bases and V by 3 bases; bases with no gene match: 2. CDR3 protein: CASSEDRGGQPQHF. The CDR3 DNA reads TGTGCCAGCAGTGAGGACAGGGGGGGTCAGCCCCAGCATTTT.

This chain joins TRBV18 and TRBJ1-4; no clear D gene. The CDR3 sequence is 16 residues long. Trimming left V 3 bases short and J 6 bases short, with 17 bases between. Per the germline V gene, CDR1 is KGHSH and CDR2 is LQKENI. DNA of the CDR3: TGTGCCAGCTCACCCTTCGACGGATTCACAGATGAAAAACTGTTTTTT. This sequence encodes CASSPFDGFTDEKLFF.

The chain carries TRBV19 and TRBJ2-2, with 7 bases that match TRBD2. The CDR3 covers 15 residues. V dropped 6 bases and J dropped 0; count of bases not matched to a gene: 4. CDR1 and CDR2 (germline): LNHDA, SQIVND (reference sequence). The chain's CDR3 is CASSAGTTNTGELFF. The CDR3 DNA is TGTGCCAGTAGCGCCGGGACTACGAACACCGGGGAGCTGTTTTTT.

The rearrangement joins TRBV9 to TRBJ2-2, with 8 bases fitting TRBD1. The germline V gene has CDR1 SGDLS and CDR2 YYNGEE. The CDR3 is 16 amino acids. The trim removed 4 bases at V and 0 bases at J, leaving 5 bases unmatched. The CDR3 loop is CASSPRQGSNTGELFF. The CDR3 DNA reads as TGTGCCAGCAGCCCAAGACAGGGGTCGAACACCGGGGAGCTGTTTTTT.

The chain employs TRBV6-5 and TRBJ2-4; 8 positions match TRBD2. Germline CDR1 reads MNHEY; CDR2 reads SVGAGI. The CDR3 has 16 amino acids. The V segment lost 2 bases and the J segment 3 bases; nucleotides outside the gene matches: 6. The CDR3 nucleotides read TGTGCCAGCAGTTACCTAAGCGGGGGCCACAAAAACATTCAGTACTTC. This gives the protein CASSYLSGGHKNIQYF.

The chain uses TRBV7-2 and TRBJ2-5; 8 positions match TRBD2. This CDR3 has 16 residues. After removal of 1 base from V and 1 base from J, the junction contained 5 bases not matched to a gene. Germline loops: CDR1 SGHTA, CDR2 FQGNSA. The CDR3 coding sequence is TGTGCCAGCAGCTTAGGTTCGAGCGGGGGCCAAGAGACCCAGTACTTC. It yields the protein CASSLGSSGGQETQYF.

This clone has only one observation. The chain employs TRBV2 and TRBJ1-4, with TRBD1 identical over 10 bases. The J segment lost 6 bases and the V segment lost 4 bases, leaving 5 bases of the junction unmatched. Germline V gives CDR1 SNHLY, CDR2 FYNNEI. The CDR3 is 15 residues long. The CDR3 DNA reads as TGTGCCAGCAGTGGATCCGGGACAGGGGATGAAAAACTGTTTTTT. It specifies CASSGSGTGDEKLFF.

In this sample, this clone turned up once. This chain links TRBV5-6 with TRBJ1-6; D not resolved. Trimming pared 6 bases from V and 4 bases from J, leaving 5 bases between. The CDR3 loop spans 12 amino acids. In germline, CDR1 is SGHDT, CDR2 YYEEEE. For the CDR3, the DNA is TGTGCCAGCACCCTTTATAATTCACCCCTCCACTTT. Translating it yields CASTLYNSPLHF. The variable domain in full, with the rest retrieved from reference TRBV5-6 and TRBJ1-6, is DAGVTQSPTHLIKTRGQQVTLRCSPKSGHDTVSWYQQALGQGPQFIFQYYEEEERQRGNFPDRFSGHQFPNYSSELNVNALLLGDSALYLCASTLYNSPLHFGNGTRLTVT.

CDR3 region: CASSYSILAPNYGYTF. The CDR3, as DNA: TGTGCCAGCAGTTACTCCATCTTAGCACCTAACTATGGCTACACCTTC. The rearrangement links TRBV6-5 to TRBJ1-2, with D unclear. CDR1 is MNHEY, CDR2 SVGAGI, per germline. Trimming shortened V by 0 bases and J by 0 bases, and 11 bases separated the two germline ends. This CDR3 is built from 16 residues.

The chain has TRBV5-4 and TRBJ1-2; 7 positions match TRBD1. Germline loops: CDR1 SGHNT, CDR2 YYREEE (reference sequence). V was clipped by 0 bases and J by 5 bases; unmatched bases: 4. The CDR3 sequence is 14 residues long. CDR3 nucleotide sequence: TGTGCCAGCAGCTTGGTTCAGGGGGATTATGGCTACACCTTC. Protein: CASSLVQGDYGYTF.

V is TRBV5-6 and J is TRBJ1-5, with TRBD1 matching 7 bases. There are 14 residues in the CDR3. V gave up 4 bases and J gave up 7 bases; unmatched junction bases: 8. Germline V gives CDR1 SGHDT, CDR2 YYEEEE. CDR3 residues: CASSLRQGGQPQHF. The CDR3 region has the DNA TGTGCCAGCAGCCTGAGACAGGGTGGGCAGCCCCAGCATTTT.

This clone was picked up one time. V and J are TRBV5-1 and TRBJ2-7; 9 bases line up with TRBD1. The length of the CDR3 is 13 residues. CDR1 is SGHRS, CDR2 YFSETQ, per germline. J was trimmed by 4 bases and V by 4 bases; bases with no gene match: 3. As DNA, the CDR3 is TGCGCCAGCAGCGGGACAGGGCCGTACGAGCAGTACTTC. Its translation is CASSGTGPYEQYF.

This CDR3 is CASSPMQGSDNYGYTF. The CDR3, as DNA: TGTGCCAGCTCACCGATGCAGGGATCGGATAACTATGGCTACACCTTC. The chain links TRBV18 to TRBJ1-2; D may be TRBD1 (5 bases). The germline V gene has CDR1 KGHSH and CDR2 LQKENI. CDR3 length: 16 amino acids. V lost 3 bases and J lost 1, with 15 bases in between.

The rearrangement uses TRBV5-1 and TRBJ1-2; D unclear. Germline V gene lookup returns CDR1 SGHRS and CDR2 YFSETQ. Trimming removed 2 bases at V and 1 base at J, with 9 bases between. The CDR3 is 14 residues long. The CDR3 reads CASSLQWNNYGYTF. As DNA, the CDR3 is TGCGCCAGCAGCTTACAGTGGAATAACTATGGCTACACCTTC.

The rearrangement uses TRBV4-2 and TRBJ1-4, with 7 bases lining up with TRBD1. CDR3 length: 16 residues. Germline assignment: CDR1 LGHNA and CDR2 YNFKEQ. With V trimmed by 1 base and J by 3 bases, 5 bases remained unmatched. The CDR3 reads CASSQADRDANEKLFF. The CDR3 DNA sequence: TGTGCCAGCAGCCAAGCCGACAGGGACGCTAATGAAAAACTGTTTTTT.

This clone was observed once. The CDR3 DNA is TGTGCCAGCAGTTACTCCGCGGAGGCGAACACTGAAGCTTTCTTT. It specifies CASSYSAEANTEAFF. This rearrangement joins TRBV6-5 to TRBJ1-1; the D is unclear. This CDR3 has 15 amino acids. V shed 0 bases and J shed 1 base, with 9 bases lying between them. CDR1 is MNHEY, CDR2 SVGAGI, per germline.